Sequencing of this T cell receptor (beta chain) was carried out in a study of shared clonotypes between healthy human individuals. Overall study results and limits: Estimated richness was generally greater in naive than memory subsets. Roughly 5% of naive CD4 clonotypes were common to a handful of donors.

On this clone: Its antigen is not known.

Sequencing was performed with immunoSEQ multiplex PCR; in TCRdb, only in-frame clones are kept and a portion is missing. The sample carries some 1.4 million clones, roughly 96% recorded once. With 6 bases clipped from V and 2 bases from J, the junction kept 7 bases outside the gene matches. The CDR3 runs to 15 residues. The germline gives CDR1 LNHDA, CDR2 SQIVND (reference sequence). The chain links TRBV19 to TRBJ2-1; 7 nucleotides agree with TRBD2. Sequencing used naive CD4+ T cells sorted from blood. Subset given: CD45RA+ positively selected. This TCR derives from a young man in good health. CDR3 sequence: CASRKAGNTYNEQFF. DNA of the CDR3: TGTGCCAGTAGAAAAGCGGGAAACACCTACAATGAGCAGTTCTTC.